This T cell receptor (beta chain) was recovered during a study of blood T cell repertoires in COVID-19. The overall study: In each case, the material was cDNA or gDNA derived from T cells, B-cell-depleted T cells, or PBMCs.

This clone was picked up a small number of times. Trimming cost V 1 base and J 2 bases, with 16 bases left between them. Per the germline V gene, CDR1 is KGHDR and CDR2 is SFDVKD. The CDR3 has 17 amino acids. In the source study's methods: Amplifying reference gene primers gave estimates of nucleated cell counts. The method was immunoSEQ multiplex PCR; TCRdb's version includes in-frame clones alone and lacks a portion of them. Clone size and the V and J calls come from that table; the DNA yielded D and trimming. This table holds about 180,000 clones, nearly 80% found once. Sequencing was performed on peripheral blood. V gene TRBV24-1 combines with J gene TRBJ2-5, with a weak D call TRBD2 (5 bases). This TCR was recovered from a woman in her 70s with acute or convalescent COVID-19. The CDR3 DNA reads as TGTGCCACCAGTGATTTAGGCAGCCCGGGGAAACAAGAGACCCAGTACTTC. Translated: CATSDLGSPGKQETQYF.